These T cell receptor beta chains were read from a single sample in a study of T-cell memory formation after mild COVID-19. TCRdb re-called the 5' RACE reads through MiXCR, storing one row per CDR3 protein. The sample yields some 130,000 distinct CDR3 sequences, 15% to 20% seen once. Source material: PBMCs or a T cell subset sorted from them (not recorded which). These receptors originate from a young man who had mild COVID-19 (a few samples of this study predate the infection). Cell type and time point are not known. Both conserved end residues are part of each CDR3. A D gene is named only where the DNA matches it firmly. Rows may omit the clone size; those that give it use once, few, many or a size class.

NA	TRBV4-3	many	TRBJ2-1	CASSRRQGPQQFF	TGCGCCAGCAGCCGCCGCCAGGGGCCCCAGCAGTTCTTC
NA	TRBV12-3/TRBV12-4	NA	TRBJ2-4	CASSPGPKNIQYF	TGTGCCAGCAGTCCGGGGCCCAAAAACATTCAGTACTTC
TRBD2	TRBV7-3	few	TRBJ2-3	CASSSRGAPDTQYF	TGTGCCAGCAGTTCGCGGGGGGCCCCCGATACGCAGTATTTT
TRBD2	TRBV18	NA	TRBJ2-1	CASSPPGLATYNEQFF	TGTGCCAGCTCACCACCGGGACTAGCTACCTACAATGAGCAGTTCTTC
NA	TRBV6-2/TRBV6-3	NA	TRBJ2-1	CASSSRLDEQFF	TGTGCCAGCAGTTCCCGCTTAGATGAGCAGTTCTTC
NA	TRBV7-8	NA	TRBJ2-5	CASSLARAGTQYF	TGTGCCAGCAGCTTAGCCCGCGCCGGGACCCAGTACTTC
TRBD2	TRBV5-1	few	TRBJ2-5	CASSRIAGGLKQETQYF	TGCGCCAGCAGCCGGATAGCGGGGGGGCTTAAACAAGAGACCCAGTACTTC
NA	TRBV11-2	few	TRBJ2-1	CASSSYLGSGVNEQFF	TGTGCCAGCAGCTCTTATCTAGGATCAGGTGTTAATGAGCAGTTCTTC
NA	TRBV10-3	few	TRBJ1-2	CAISTLTEVDGYTF	TGTGCCATCAGCACCCTGACAGAAGTGGATGGCTACACCTTC
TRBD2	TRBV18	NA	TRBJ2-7	CASSPITSGRTGEQYF	TGTGCCAGCTCACCGATAACTAGCGGGAGGACGGGGGAGCAGTACTTC
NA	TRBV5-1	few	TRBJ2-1	CASSLAFNEQFF	TGCGCCAGCAGCTTGGCGTTCAATGAGCAGTTCTTC
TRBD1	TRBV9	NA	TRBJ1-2	CASSPPGQGFSYGYTF	TGTGCCAGCAGCCCCCCGGGACAGGGTTTTTCCTATGGCTACACCTTC
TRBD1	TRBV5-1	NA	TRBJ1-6	CASSKGQGANSPLHF	TGCGCCAGCAGCAAAGGACAGGGGGCGAATTCACCCCTCCACTTT
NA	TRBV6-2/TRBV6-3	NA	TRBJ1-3	CASGEDLSGNTIYF	TGTGCCAGCGGCGAAGACCTCTCTGGAAACACCATATATTTT
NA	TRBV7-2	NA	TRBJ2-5	CASSPNGRVQETQYF	TGTGCCAGCAGCCCTAACGGGCGCGTACAAGAGACCCAGTACTTC
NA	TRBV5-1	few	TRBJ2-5	CASSLAVPKRTQYF	TGCGCCAGCAGCTTGGCCGTACCAAAAAGGACCCAGTACTTC
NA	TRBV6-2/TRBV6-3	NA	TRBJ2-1	CASSYSGEQFF	TGTGCCAGCAGTTACAGCGGGGAGCAGTTCTTC
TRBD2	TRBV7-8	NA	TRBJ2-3	CASSLPGGTGTDTQYF	TGTGCCAGCAGCTTACCGGGGGGAACGGGCACAGATACGCAGTATTTT
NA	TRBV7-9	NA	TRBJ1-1	CASSSPPLETAFF	TGTGCCAGCAGCTCCCCACCCCTTGAGACAGCTTTCTTT
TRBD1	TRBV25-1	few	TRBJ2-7	CASSDHGDRAYEQYF	TGTGCCAGCAGTGATCATGGGGACAGGGCCTACGAGCAGTACTTC
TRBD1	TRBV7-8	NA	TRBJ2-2	CASSWTGTEAGELFF	TGTGCCAGCAGCTGGACAGGGACCGAAGCCGGGGAGCTGTTTTTT
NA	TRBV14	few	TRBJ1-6	CASSQGQGINSPLHF	TGTGCCAGCAGCCAGGGCCAGGGGATTAATTCACCCCTCCACTTT
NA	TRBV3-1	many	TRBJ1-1	CASSLQDAGEAFF	TGTGCCAGCAGCCTTCAGGACGCGGGTGAAGCTTTCTTT
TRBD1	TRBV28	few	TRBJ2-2	CASRTGNHGELFF	TGTGCCAGCAGGACAGGGAATCACGGGGAGCTGTTTTTT
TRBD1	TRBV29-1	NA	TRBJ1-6	CSAGQGANSPLHF	TGCAGCGCCGGACAGGGGGCCAATTCACCCCTCCACTTT
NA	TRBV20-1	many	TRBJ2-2	CSARDFLRGNTGELFF	TGCAGTGCTAGAGACTTCCTTCGGGGGAATACCGGGGAGCTGTTTTTT
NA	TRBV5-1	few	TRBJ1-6	CASSPDGGTPLHF	TGCGCCAGCAGCCCGGACGGTGGGACACCCCTCCACTTT
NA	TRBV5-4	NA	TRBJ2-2	CASTVEGAHGELFF	TGTGCCAGCACCGTTGAAGGGGCGCACGGGGAGCTGTTTTTT
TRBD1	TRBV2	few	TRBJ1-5	CASTRDSLYSNQPQHF	TGTGCCAGCACGCGGGACAGTCTGTATAGCAATCAGCCCCAGCATTTT
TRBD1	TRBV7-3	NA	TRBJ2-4	CASSRGQGENIQYF	TGTGCCAGCAGCAGGGGACAGGGAGAAAACATTCAGTACTTC
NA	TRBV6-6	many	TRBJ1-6	CASSYDDPSLHF	TGTGCCAGCAGTTACGATGATCCGTCCCTCCACTTT
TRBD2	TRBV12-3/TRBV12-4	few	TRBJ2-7	CASSPRGAGVGEQYF	TGTGCCAGCAGCCCCCGCGGGGCGGGGGTGGGGGAGCAGTACTTC
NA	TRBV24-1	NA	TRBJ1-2	CATSEDTF	TGTGCCACCAGTGAAGACACCTTC
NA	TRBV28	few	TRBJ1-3	CASSFVGTWERTSGNTIYF	TGTGCCAGCAGTTTTGTAGGGACGTGGGAAAGAACCTCTGGAAACACCATATATTTT
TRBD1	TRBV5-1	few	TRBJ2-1	CASSATGSSYNEQFF	TGCGCCAGCAGCGCGACAGGGTCTTCCTACAATGAGCAGTTCTTC
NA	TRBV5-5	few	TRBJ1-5	CASSWAPNNQPQHF	TGTGCCAGCAGCTGGGCCCCGAACAATCAGCCCCAGCATTTT
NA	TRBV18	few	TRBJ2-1	CASSPADWSSYNEQFF	TGTGCCAGCTCACCAGCGGACTGGAGCTCCTACAATGAGCAGTTCTTC
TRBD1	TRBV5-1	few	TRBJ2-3	CASSLSTGVGDTQYF	TGCGCCAGCAGCTTATCGACAGGGGTCGGAGATACGCAGTATTTT
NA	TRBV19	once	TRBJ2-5	CASTRPGEKTQYF	TGTGCCAGTACCCGTCCCGGGGAGAAGACCCAGTACTTC
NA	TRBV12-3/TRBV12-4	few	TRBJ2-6	CASSFVSGANVLTF	TGTGCCAGCAGTTTTGTATCTGGGGCCAACGTCCTGACTTTC
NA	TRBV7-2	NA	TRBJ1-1	CASSLGGRVNTEAFF	TGTGCCAGCAGCCTAGGGGGACGGGTAAACACTGAAGCTTTCTTT
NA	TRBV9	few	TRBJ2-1	CASSVEEGPYNEQFF	TGTGCCAGCAGCGTAGAGGAGGGGCCCTACAATGAGCAGTTCTTC
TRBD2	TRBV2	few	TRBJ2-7	CASTRTSGAYEQYF	TGTGCCAGCACTCGGACTAGCGGGGCCTACGAGCAGTACTTC
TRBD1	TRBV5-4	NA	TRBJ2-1	CASSSSTGTGGDEQFF	TGTGCCAGCAGCTCTAGTACCGGGACAGGGGGCGATGAGCAGTTCTTC
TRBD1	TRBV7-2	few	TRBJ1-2	CASSTREGGGNGYTF	TGTGCCAGCAGCACCCGGGAGGGAGGGGGCAATGGCTACACCTTC
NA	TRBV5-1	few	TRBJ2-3	CASSLLDSSTDTQYF	TGCGCCAGCAGCTTACTGGACTCTAGCACAGATACGCAGTATTTT
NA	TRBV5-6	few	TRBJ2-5	CASSLAGLWEETQYF	TGTGCCAGCAGCTTGGCGGGACTCTGGGAGGAGACCCAGTACTTC
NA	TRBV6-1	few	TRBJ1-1	CASSEWQNTEAFF	TGTGCCAGCAGTGAATGGCAGAACACTGAAGCTTTCTTT
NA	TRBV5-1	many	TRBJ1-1	CASSQENTEAFF	TGCGCCAGCAGTCAAGAGAACACTGAAGCTTTCTTT
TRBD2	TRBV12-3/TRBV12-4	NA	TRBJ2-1	CAISFSSGGWNEQFF	TGTGCCATCAGTTTCAGTAGCGGGGGGTGGAATGAGCAGTTCTTC